This section outlines one T cell receptor beta chain sequence together with its context. The sample originates from a study of blood T cell repertoires in COVID-19. Study-level information: Samples of COVID-19 (acute and convalescent) were obtained from the United States, Italy and Spain. PBMCs, B-cell-depleted T cells, or T cells provided the cDNA or gDNA that made up the material.

The germline V gene encodes CDR1 KGHDR and CDR2 SFDVKD. The CDR3 has 15 amino acids. The V end lost 4 bases, the J end lost 8 bases, and 16 bases lay between the germline ends. How the authors handled the data: Amplifying reference gene primers gave estimates of nucleated cell counts. The method was immunoSEQ multiplex PCR; TCRdb's version includes in-frame clones alone and lacks a portion of them. That table furnishes V, J and clone size, whereas the DNA furnished D and trimming. The repertoire holds around 150,000 clones, with approximately 82% as singletons. The sample comprised peripheral blood. The origin of this receptor is a man aged 55 to 69 who had recovered from COVID-19. The V gene is TRBV24-1, the J gene TRBJ2-2; the D gene is possibly TRBD1 (7 bases). CDR3 nucleotides: TGTGCCACCAGTGACCCAGGGGGAGGCAAGGGGGAGCTGTTTTTT. Protein: CATSDPGGGKGELFF.